This entry concerns a single TCR beta chain. This clone's antigen is unknown. No qualities accompany the bases; no much larger clone lies one base away. These data belong to a study of response to subunit inactivated influenza vaccine (dated by TCRdb to between 2017 and 2018). Broadly, across the study: To follow how T cells responded to a trivalent subunit inactivated influenza vaccine, the researchers relied on deep quantitative profiling of the T cell receptor repertoire. What the study reported, not specific to this receptor: The authors proposed that each seasonal influenza vaccination may bring in only a limited number of new T cells.

The method behind the library was RT-PCR. The sequencer listed for this sample is Illumina HiSeq 2500. The public reads were run again by TCRdb, first through fastp at Q25 and then through MiXCR, and only productive beta chains were kept. Each entry is one CDR3 protein sequence, shown with its most common DNA and genes. This sample comprises 530,000 or so distinct CDR3 sequences, 10% to 15% of them detected only once. About a tenth of the sample rests with the top ten. Cut back by 6 bases and 3 bases, the V and J ends lie 14 bases apart. According to the germline V gene, CDR1 reads MNHNS and CDR2 reads SASEGT. Spanning cysteine to phenylalanine, the CDR3 consists of 15 amino acids. The entry retains the CDR3 DNA only, 45 bases that are in frame from base 1.

In this chain, TRBV6-1 is recombined with TRBJ1-4, with the D gene uncertain. Sequenced material: PBMCs from blood, taken on the day of vaccination. The receptor was derived from a man in his forties or fifties who received an inactivated influenza vaccine. Donor details come from another sample of the same person, matched by shared clones. This receptor has the CDR3 CASRNQPASNEKLFF. DNA sequence: TGTGCCAGCAGGAACCAGCCAGCCTCTAATGAAAAACTGTTTTTT.